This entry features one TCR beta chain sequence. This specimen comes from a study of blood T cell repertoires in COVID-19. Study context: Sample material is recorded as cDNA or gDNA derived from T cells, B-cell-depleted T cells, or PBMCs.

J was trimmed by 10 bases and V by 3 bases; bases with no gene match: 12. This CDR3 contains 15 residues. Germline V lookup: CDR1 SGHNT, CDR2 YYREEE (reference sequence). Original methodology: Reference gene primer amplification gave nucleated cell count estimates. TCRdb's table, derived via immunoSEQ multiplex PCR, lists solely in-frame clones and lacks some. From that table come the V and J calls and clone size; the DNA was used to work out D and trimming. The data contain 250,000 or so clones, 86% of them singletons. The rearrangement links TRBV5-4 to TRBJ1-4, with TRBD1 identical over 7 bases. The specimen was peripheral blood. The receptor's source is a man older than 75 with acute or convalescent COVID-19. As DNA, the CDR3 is TGTGCCAGCAGCTCCCTCGACAGGGACAGCGGAAAACTGTTTTTT. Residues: CASSSLDRDSGKLFF. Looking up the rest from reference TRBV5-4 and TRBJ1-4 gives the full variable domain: ETGVTQSPTHLIKTRGQQVTLRCSSQSGHNTVSWYQQALGQGPQFIFQYYREEENGRGNFPPRFSGLQFPNYSSELNVNALELDDSALYLCASSSLDRDSGKLFFGSGTQLSVL.